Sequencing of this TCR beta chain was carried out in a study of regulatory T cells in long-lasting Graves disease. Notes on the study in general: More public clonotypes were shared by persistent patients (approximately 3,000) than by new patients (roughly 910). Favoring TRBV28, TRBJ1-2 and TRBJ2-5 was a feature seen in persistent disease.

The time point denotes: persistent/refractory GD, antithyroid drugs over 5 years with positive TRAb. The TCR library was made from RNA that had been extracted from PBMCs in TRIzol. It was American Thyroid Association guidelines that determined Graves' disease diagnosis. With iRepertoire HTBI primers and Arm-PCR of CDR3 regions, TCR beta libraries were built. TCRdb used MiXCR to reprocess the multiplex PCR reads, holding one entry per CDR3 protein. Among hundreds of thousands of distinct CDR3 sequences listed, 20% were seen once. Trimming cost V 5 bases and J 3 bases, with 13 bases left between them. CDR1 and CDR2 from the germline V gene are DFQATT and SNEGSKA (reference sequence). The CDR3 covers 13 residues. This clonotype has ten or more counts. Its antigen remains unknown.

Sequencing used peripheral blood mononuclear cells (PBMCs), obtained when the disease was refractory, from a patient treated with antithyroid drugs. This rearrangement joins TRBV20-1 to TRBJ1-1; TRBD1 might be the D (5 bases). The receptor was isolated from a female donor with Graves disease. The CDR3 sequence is CSAPGRGHTEAFF. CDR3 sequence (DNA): TGCAGTGCTCCAGGGAGAGGCCACACTGAAGCTTTCTTT.